This TCR beta chain stems from a study of circulating tumor DNA in untreated peripheral T-cell lymphoma. Study in general: Baseline and serial on-treatment serum tracked circulating tumor DNA carrying tumor TCR clonotypes.

There are 14 residues in the CDR3. V dropped 6 bases and J dropped 3 bases, with 14 bases sitting between them. Looked up from germline, CDR1 is MDHEN and CDR2 is SYDVKM. Measured with immunoSEQ multiplex PCR; TCRdb has only the in-frame clones, and not every one. The repertoire includes 430 or so clones, 60% to 85% of them detected once, and around a third sits in the top ten. Points on this clone: The antigen remains unidentified.

Findings of the study overall: Detectable ctDNA after therapy showed a trend toward worse survival. Tumor-specific clonotypes: identified in about 80% of patients, 85% to 90% of baseline tissues.

Sequenced input: cell-free DNA from blood serum. The chain is built from TRBV28 and TRBJ1-2, with D perhaps TRBD1 (5 bases). The receptor comes from a human donor with peripheral T-cell lymphoma. The CDR3 sequence is CASREMAGDYGYTF. The CDR3 nucleotides are TGTGCCAGCAGGGAAATGGCGGGGGACTATGGCTACACCTTC.